This T cell receptor (beta chain) was retrieved from a study of T cells in Graves' hyperthyroidism and ophthalmopathy. Study conclusions and caveats: Researchers found most expanded thyroid clonotypes above 0.001 in blood as well.

RNA transcripts gave rise to amplified TCR beta CDR3 regions. HTBI primers were employed in a first-round RT-PCR of the TCR CDR3. One entry per CDR3 protein, called by TCRdb with MiXCR from the multiplex PCR reads. The table lists 550,000 to 700,000 distinct CDR3 sequences, roughly 15% of them singletons. This clonotype was counted ten times or more. Its antigen is still unknown. V shed 8 bases and J shed 7 bases, with 26 bases lying between them. CDR1 and CDR2 from the germline V gene are SNHLY and FYNNEI. The CDR3 runs 17 residues. Clinical symptoms, serum thyroxine, TRAb, thyroid ultrasound and orbital computed tomography informed diagnoses.

The V gene is TRBV2, the J gene TRBJ2-2; the D call may be TRBD1 or TRBD2 (5 bases each). Sequencing input: blood. This TCR derives from a middle-aged woman with Graves' ophthalmopathy. In DNA, the CDR3 is TGTGCCAGCGGGCAGGGAGTGGCGGGCTTAGGGAGCGGGGAGCTGTTTTTT. This sequence encodes CASGQGVAGLGSGELFF.